A selection of T cell receptor beta chains follows, all from one sample in a study of blood T cell repertoires in COVID-19. Measured with immunoSEQ multiplex PCR; TCRdb has only the in-frame clones, and not every one. The sample holds a few hundred thousand clones, about nine tenths seen once. Sequencing used PBMCs or T cells enriched from blood (not recorded which). These TCRs come from a man younger than 45 who had recovered from COVID-19. Each CDR3 is given with its conserved first and last residue. Clone size is not always given. Where it is, it says once, few, many or a class for expanded clones.

clone size: .
J gene: TRBJ1-6
CDR3 length: 18
V gene: TRBV7-9
CDR3 protein: CASSHSSLESSYNSPLHF

clone size: .
J gene: TRBJ2-7
CDR3 length: 15
V gene: TRBV19
CDR3 protein: CASSIGRGQSDEQYF

clone size: once
J gene: TRBJ2-5
CDR3 length: 15
V gene: TRBV14
CDR3 protein: CASSQVLAGTETQYF

clone size: .
J gene: TRBJ1-2
CDR3 length: 14
V gene: TRBV25-1
CDR3 protein: CASSDYSTGGGYTF

clone size: .
J gene: TRBJ1-3
CDR3 length: 14
V gene: TRBV5-4
CDR3 protein: CATQGLASGNTIYF

clone size: .
J gene: TRBJ2-7
CDR3 length: 14
V gene: TRBV18
CDR3 protein: CASSPGQAAYEQYF

clone size: .
J gene: TRBJ1-1
CDR3 length: 17
V gene: TRBV4-2
CDR3 protein: CASSQATGGLLNTEAFF

clone size: .
J gene: TRBJ1-1
CDR3 length: 14
V gene: TRBV2
CDR3 protein: CASSATRMNTEAFF

clone size: .
J gene: TRBJ2-5
CDR3 length: 15
V gene: TRBV19
CDR3 protein: CASSPGGGMGETQYF

clone size: .
J gene: TRBJ2-1
CDR3 length: 17
V gene: TRBV29-1
CDR3 protein: CSVEDRASGSSYNEQFF

clone size: once
J gene: TRBJ1-5
CDR3 length: 16
V gene: TRBV13
CDR3 protein: CASSLGPRFGNQPQHF

clone size: .
J gene: TRBJ1-1
CDR3 length: 13
V gene: TRBV5-5
CDR3 protein: CASSHDGTGKTFF

clone size: .
J gene: TRBJ1-5
CDR3 length: 16
V gene: TRBV30
CDR3 protein: CAWSPKGQAHNQPQHF

clone size: few
J gene: TRBJ2-4
CDR3 length: 20
V gene: TRBV23-1
CDR3 protein: CASSPSIGQGACLAKNIQYF

clone size: .
J gene: TRBJ2-7
CDR3 length: 12
V gene: TRBV15
CDR3 protein: CATAGPAYEQYF

clone size: .
J gene: TRBJ2-3
CDR3 length: 17
V gene: TRBV18
CDR3 protein: CASSPIGQGPTPDTQYF

clone size: .
J gene: TRBJ2-3
CDR3 length: 18
V gene: TRBV5-1
CDR3 protein: CASSLENLGQGLLDTQYF

clone size: .
J gene: TRBJ1-5
CDR3 length: 15
V gene: TRBV18
CDR3 protein: CASSPGTGGNQPQHF

clone size: .
J gene: TRBJ2-2
CDR3 length: 16
V gene: TRBV6-6
CDR3 protein: CASSPGQGWSTGELFF

clone size: few
J gene: TRBJ1-4
CDR3 length: 18
V gene: TRBV28
CDR3 protein: CASSRSFGQTREGEKLFF